Below are 32 T cell receptor beta chains sequenced from a single sample in a study of Ad26.COV2.S vaccination and SARS-CoV-2 variants. Treatment: approximately 18 received Ad26.COV2.S at low or high dose, single or two shots; about 5 received placebo; per-sample allocation not given. Collection of samples fell on day 63 after the first vaccine or placebo injection. Method: immunoSEQ multiplex PCR; TCRdb's copy keeps in-frame clones and lacks some. The sample lists 300,000 to 400,000 clones; about nine tenths were seen once. Material: peripheral blood, obtained in a trial of Ad26.COV2.S vaccine versus placebo. The receptor set was obtained from a person between 18 and 65 years old who received the Ad26.COV2.S COVID-19 vaccine or a placebo.

This clone was detected a few times. This chain joins TRBV27 and TRBJ1-5, with 9 bases fitting TRBD1. CDR3 length equals 17 residues. The V gene end was trimmed by 6 bases and the J gene end by 2 bases; junction bases not matched to a gene: 11. Germline-derived CDR1 and CDR2 are MNHEY and SMNVEV (reference sequence). The DNA for the CDR3 is TGTGCCAGCAGCTCACTAACAGGGGGCCCCCGCAATCAGCCCCAGCATTTT. Protein: CASSSLTGGPRNQPQHF.

This clone was picked up one time. The chain has TRBV25-1 and TRBJ2-3; D gene uncertain. This CDR3 region has 14 residues. Germline V gene lookup returns CDR1 MGHDK and CDR2 SYGVNS. Trimming shortened V by 4 bases and J by 6 bases, and 14 bases separated the two germline ends. CDR3 sequence reads: CASSARFSSDTQYF. As DNA, the CDR3 is TGTGCCAGCAGTGCCAGGTTTTCATCGGATACGCAGTATTTT.

This chain links TRBV21-1 with TRBJ2-7; TRBD2, the table's D call, was not compared with the DNA. TRBV21-1 is marked as a pseudogene. This CDR3 comprises 17 residues. CDR3 sequence reads: CASSKARDGGFSYEQYF. The CDR3 DNA reads as TGTGCCAGCAGCAAAGCCAGGGACGGAGGGTTCTCCTACGAGCAGTACTTC.

The genes are TRBV11-3 and TRBJ2-5, with D unresolved. This CDR3 contains 15 residues. Per the germline V gene, CDR1 is SGHNT and CDR2 is YENEEA. Trimming pared 4 bases from V and 1 base from J, leaving 13 bases between. As DNA, the CDR3 is TGTGCCAGCAGCTCTGGCGGAGTAACCCAAGAGACCCAGTACTTC. Its protein product is CASSSGGVTQETQYF.

The chain couples TRBV6-5 to TRBJ1-5; TRBD1 aligns across 9 bases. Germline CDR1 and CDR2: MNHEY and SVGAGI. The V segment lost 5 bases and the J segment 6 bases; nucleotides outside the gene matches: 5. CDR3 length: 14 amino acids. DNA for the CDR3: TGTGCCAGCAGTCTACAGGGGGCGACTCAGCCCCAGCATTTT. Translating gives CASSLQGATQPQHF.

V usage is TRBV25-1 and J usage is TRBJ2-7; D ambiguous. Per germline, CDR1 MGHDK and CDR2 SYGVNS. The CDR3 covers 12 residues. Deletions cut 1 base from V and 4 bases from J, with 5 bases between. CDR3 region: CASSESVYEQYF. Written as DNA, the CDR3 is TGTGCCAGCAGTGAATCGGTGTACGAGCAGTACTTC.

The chain is built from TRBV27 and TRBJ2-7; 7 bases are shared with TRBD2. The V gene's germline CDR1 is MNHEY and CDR2 SMNVEV (reference sequence). The J segment lost 6 bases and the V segment lost 7 bases, leaving 6 bases of the junction unmatched. The CDR3 runs 12 residues. For the CDR3, the DNA is TGTGCCAGCAACCTTTCGGGGGGCGAGCAGTACTTC. It yields the protein CASNLSGGEQYF.

This chain uses TRBV7-9 with TRBJ1-1; possible D gene TRBD1, 5 bases. Germline V gene sequence: CDR1 SEHNR, CDR2 FQNEAQ (reference sequence). Trimming left V 5 bases short and J 1 base short, with 11 bases between. The CDR3 has 14 amino acids. This chain's CDR3 is CASSAGTGNTEAFF. In DNA form, the CDR3 reads TGTGCCAGCAGCGCTGGGACGGGGAACACTGAAGCTTTCTTT.

The chain uses TRBV7-6 and TRBJ2-1, with a tentative D call TRBD1 (6 bases). Per the germline V gene, CDR1 is SGHVS and CDR2 is FNYEAQ. The germline V and J ends were trimmed by 4 bases and 3 bases, with 19 bases remaining between them. The CDR3 runs to 17 residues. CDR3 nucleotides: TGTGCCAGCAGCTGGGGGCACAGTCGGCCCGACTACAATGAGCAGTTCTTC. Protein: CASSWGHSRPDYNEQFF.

About this clone itself: The sample has other DNA sequences that encode this CDR3 too. The chain employs TRBV18 and TRBJ2-5; the D is unclear. CDR3 length equals 11 residues. V dropped 3 bases and J dropped 4 bases, with 3 bases sitting between them. Per the germline V gene, CDR1 is KGHSH and CDR2 is LQKENI. This chain's CDR3 is CASSPGETQYF. CDR3 DNA: TGTGCCAGCTCACCGGGAGAGACCCAGTACTTC. The whole variable domain, remainder taken from reference TRBV18 and TRBJ2-5, is NAGVMQNPRHLVRRRGQEARLRCSPMKGHSHVYWYRQLPEEGLKFMVYLQKENIIDESGMPKERFSAEFPKEGPSILRIQQVVRGDSAAYFCASSPGETQYFGPGTRLLVL.

This clone was counted once. The chain links TRBV10-2 to TRBJ2-7, with 8 bases identical to TRBD2. This CDR3 spans 15 amino acids. V shed 7 bases, J shed 3 bases, and the junction held 11 bases outside the gene matches. Germline V gene lookup returns CDR1 WSHSY and CDR2 SAAADI. The CDR3 reads CASIQTGGDGYEQYF. The CDR3 DNA follows: TGCGCCAGCATTCAAACCGGGGGGGATGGCTACGAGCAGTACTTC.

This rearrangement joins TRBV1 to TRBJ2-6; the D call in the table, TRBD1, was not verified against the DNA. TRBV1 counts as a pseudogene. The CDR3 length is 19 residues. CDR3 sequence (DNA): TGCACCAGCAGCCAAGATCGGGACAGGGAATGGTCTGGGGCCAACGTCCTGACTTTC. Translating gives CTSSQDRDREWSGANVLTF.

The CDR3 DNA reads TGTGCCAGCAGCCTCGATGAGCACATGAACACTGAAGCTTTCTTT. Translation gives CASSLDEHMNTEAFF. The chain uses TRBV4-2 and TRBJ1-1, with D unclear. Germline-derived CDR1 and CDR2 are LGHNA and YNFKEQ. This CDR3 spans 15 amino acids. The V and J ends lost 4 bases and 0 bases respectively, with 12 bases between them.

This clone was found a few times. The chain uses TRBV4-3 and TRBJ1-4; 10 nucleotides agree with TRBD1. V was clipped by 3 bases and J by 3 bases; unmatched bases: 7. The length of the CDR3 is 17 residues. Germline assignment: CDR1 LGHNA and CDR2 YSLEER. CDR3 loop: CASSQDRDRGPNEKLFF. The CDR3 nucleotides are TGCGCCAGCAGCCAGGACCGGGACAGGGGACCTAATGAAAAACTGTTTTTT.

The chain couples TRBV5-5 to TRBJ1-4; TRBD1 matches at 8 bases. Germline V gene data show CDR1 as SGHKS and CDR2 as YYEKEE (reference sequence). The length of the CDR3 is 16 residues. V was clipped by 4 bases and J by 0 bases; unmatched bases: 5. CDR3 in DNA: TGTGCCAGCAGCCTCTGGGGACAGGCAACTAATGAAAAACTGTTTTTT. This sequence encodes CASSLWGQATNEKLFF.

The chain carries TRBV5-6 and TRBJ2-7; D remains unclear. The CDR3 extends over 13 amino acids. The germline CDR1 and CDR2 sequences are SGHDT and YYEEEE. V shed 2 bases and J shed 5 bases, with 11 bases lying between them. This chain's CDR3 is CASSLWAWDEQYF. The CDR3 nucleotides read TGTGCCAGCAGCTTATGGGCTTGGGACGAGCAGTACTTC.

This clone was counted once. The chain combines TRBV20-1 with TRBJ2-7; 11 nucleotides match TRBD2. The CDR3 length is 15 residues. Trimming cost V 3 bases and J 1 base; bases outside gene matches: 5. CDR1 DFQATT and CDR2 SNEGSKA come from the germline V gene (reference sequence). The CDR3 nucleotides are TGCAGTGCTAGTCCCCCTAGCGGGGGGTCCTACGAGCAGTACTTC. It codes for CSASPPSGGSYEQYF.

The chain uses TRBV9 and TRBJ2-2; TRBD2 aligns across 9 bases. From germline, CDR1 is SGDLS and CDR2 YYNGEE. Trimming removed 3 bases from V and 4 bases from J; junction bases left unmatched: 7. The CDR3 has 16 residues. Here the CDR3 DNA reads TGTGCCAGCAGCGCGCCTGGCGGGGGGGCCACCGGGGAGCTGTTTTTT. Protein: CASSAPGGGATGELFF.

The rearrangement uses TRBV5-1 and TRBJ2-2, with D tentatively TRBD1 or TRBD2 (5 bases each). Germline-derived CDR1 and CDR2 are SGHRS and YFSETQ. The CDR3 contains 15 residues. Trimming stripped 0 bases from V and 5 bases from J, with 11 bases between. The CDR3 spells CASSLAGRATGELFF. CDR3 DNA sequence: TGCGCCAGCAGCTTGGCAGGGCGGGCGACCGGGGAGCTGTTTTTT. The variable domain in full, with the rest retrieved from reference TRBV5-1 and TRBJ2-2, is KAGVTQTPRYLIKTRGQQVTLSCSPISGHRSVSWYQQTPGQGLQFLFEYFSETQRNKGNFPGRFSGRQFSNSRSEMNVSTLELGDSALYLCASSLAGRATGELFFGEGSRLTVL.

This clone was seen just once. The V gene is TRBV20-1, the J gene TRBJ2-1; 7 bases are a match to TRBD1. The J segment lost 10 bases and the V segment lost 5 bases, leaving 2 bases of the junction unmatched. This CDR3 is built from 10 residues. The germline V gene has CDR1 DFQATT and CDR2 SNEGSKA (reference sequence). The CDR3 DNA reads as TGCAGTGCTTCCAGGGGGGAGCAGTTCTTC. Translating gives CSASRGEQFF.

The J gene is TRBJ2-5, the V gene TRBV7-2, with D possibly TRBD1 on 6 matching bases. CDR1 is SGHTA, CDR2 FQGNSA, per germline. The CDR3 loop spans 14 amino acids. Trimming shortened V by 4 bases and J by 5 bases, and 14 bases separated the two germline ends. The CDR3 spells CASSSQGSGETQYF. The CDR3 DNA reads as TGTGCCAGCAGCTCCCAGGGGTCTGGGGAGACCCAGTACTTC.

V and J are TRBV21-1 and TRBJ2-7. TRBV21-1 constitutes a pseudogene. The CDR3 runs 17 residues. As DNA, the CDR3 is TGTGCCAGCAGCAAAGCGCTATACCCTTGGACCTCCTACGAGCAGTACTTC. This codes for CASSKALYPWTSYEQYF.

This chain uses TRBV18 with TRBJ2-2; 10 bases line up with TRBD1. The CDR3 sequence is 15 residues long. The germline V gene has CDR1 KGHSH and CDR2 LQKENI. V shed 4 bases, J shed 5 bases, and the junction held 4 bases outside the gene matches. The CDR3: CASSRPGQGTGELFF. CDR3 bases: TGTGCCAGCTCACGCCCGGGACAGGGGACCGGGGAGCTGTTTTTT. Based on the CDR3 plus reference TRBV18 and TRBJ2-2, the full variable domain is NAGVMQNPRHLVRRRGQEARLRCSPMKGHSHVYWYRQLPEEGLKFMVYLQKENIIDESGMPKERFSAEFPKEGPSILRIQQVVRGDSAAYFCASSRPGQGTGELFFGEGSRLTVL.

The chain has TRBV23-1 and TRBJ2-7; TRBD1 matches 7 bases. TRBV23-1 is placed among ORFs of uncertain function. This CDR3 contains 17 residues. Trimming took 6 bases from V and 2 from J; bases not matched to a gene: 16. CDR3 protein: CASSRQTPGQKAYEQYF. DNA of the CDR3: TGCGCCAGCAGCCGACAGACTCCGGGACAGAAAGCCTACGAGCAGTACTTC.

This chain uses TRBV5-1 with TRBJ1-1; D is unresolved. Trimming left V 3 bases short and J 3 bases short, with 15 bases between. The CDR3 has 15 residues. Germline assignment: CDR1 SGHRS and CDR2 YFSETQ. Here the CDR3 DNA reads TGCGCCAGCAGCTCTCCCGGCGGACGGTACACTGAAGCTTTCTTT. Protein product: CASSSPGGRYTEAFF.

For this clone: The same CDR3 can be traced to other DNA sequences in this sample. V and J are TRBV6-5 and TRBJ2-7; TRBD1 agrees at 8 bases. The CDR3 spans 14 residues. CDR1 is MNHEY and CDR2 is SVGAGI in the germline V gene. V shed 5 bases, J shed 2 bases, and the junction held 5 bases outside the gene matches. CDR3 in amino acids: CASSIDRGPYEQYF. The CDR3 nucleotides read TGTGCCAGCAGTATCGACAGGGGACCCTACGAGCAGTACTTC.

The rearrangement links TRBV18 to TRBJ1-5; a possible D gene is TRBD1 (5 bases). The V and J ends lost 2 bases and 6 bases respectively, with 11 bases between them. This CDR3 spans 14 amino acids. Germline loops: CDR1 KGHSH, CDR2 LQKENI. The CDR3 is CASSPGGAGQPQHF. CDR3 DNA: TGTGCCAGCTCACCAGGCGGGGCTGGTCAGCCCCAGCATTTT.

The rearrangement links TRBV9 to TRBJ2-7, with 11 bases aligning to TRBD2. This CDR3 has 16 residues. Unmatched junction bases numbered 9, after V lost 4 bases and J lost 3 bases. In germline, CDR1 is SGDLS, CDR2 YYNGEE. The DNA for the CDR3 is TGTGCCAGCAGCTTCCGAGACGGGACTAGCGGCTACGAGCAGTACTTC. Translated, it gives CASSFRDGTSGYEQYF.

J is TRBJ1-6 and V is TRBV6-5; no clear D gene. Germline V gives CDR1 MNHEY, CDR2 SVGAGI. The CDR3 length is 13 residues. V was pared by 7 bases and J by 13 bases, with 17 bases between. CDR3 coding DNA: TGTGCCAGCAACCAAAGGCCGCTGGAGCCCCTCCACTTT. The encoded protein is CASNQRPLEPLHF.

The CDR3 DNA sequence: TGTGCCAGCAGTTTGAGGGATGGCTACACCTTC. It yields the protein CASSLRDGYTF. The V and J genes are TRBV6-1 and TRBJ1-2; D gene unclear. Trimming removed 5 bases from V and 6 bases from J, with 7 bases in between. Germline CDR1 MNHNS, CDR2 SASEGT. The CDR3 has 11 amino acids.

The chain links TRBV27 to TRBJ1-4; 9 bases match TRBD1. CDR1 is MNHEY, CDR2 SMNVEV, per germline (reference sequence). Losses at the gene ends were 2 bases for V and 0 bases for J; bases not matched to a gene: 7. The CDR3 runs 18 residues. DNA of the CDR3: TGTGCCAGCAGTTTAGCCCGACAGGGGGTGGCAACTAATGAAAAACTGTTTTTT. It yields the protein CASSLARQGVATNEKLFF.

The chain employs TRBV9 and TRBJ1-2, with unresolved D. The CDR3 is made up of 12 amino acids. Germline CDR1 is SGDLS and CDR2 is YYNGEE. V lost 2 bases and J 6 bases, leaving 8 bases between the germline ends. Here the CDR3 reads CASSVPRDGYTF. The CDR3 region has the DNA TGTGCCAGCAGCGTGCCAAGGGATGGCTACACCTTC.